What follows are 14 T cell receptor beta chains derived from one specimen sequenced in a study of blood T cell repertoires in COVID-19. The assay was immunoSEQ multiplex PCR, and TCRdb's table has in-frame clones only and misses some. Of about 170,000 clones listed, roughly 90% are singletons. The sequenced sample consisted of peripheral blood. The receptors shown here come from a man aged 18 to 29 with COVID-19, enrolled during active disease.

The chain links TRBV28 to TRBJ1-5, with 9 bases identical to TRBD1. The CDR3 covers 15 residues. Losses at the gene ends were 3 bases for V and 11 bases for J; bases not matched to a gene: 11. In germline, CDR1 is MDHEN, CDR2 SYDVKM. CDR3 in amino acids: CASSFQTGGKWAQHF. The CDR3 DNA sequence: TGTGCCAGCAGTTTTCAGACAGGGGGGAAATGGGCCCAGCATTTT.

The rearrangement joins TRBV29-1 to TRBJ1-1, with D hard to call. This CDR3 has 14 amino acids. Germline assignment: CDR1 SQVTM and CDR2 ANQGSEA. Trimming removed 1 base at V and 1 base at J, with 10 bases between. DNA for the CDR3: TGCAGCGTTGAAGGGCGACATTGGAACACTGAAGCTTTCTTT. Its translation is CSVEGRHWNTEAFF.

The chain combines TRBV7-2 with TRBJ1-2; the D is unclear. The CDR3 is made up of 14 amino acids. V lost 1 base and J lost 1, with 7 bases in between. Germline CDR1 reads SGHTA; CDR2 reads FQGNSA. CDR3 protein: CASSLDAVNYGYTF. CDR3 nucleotide sequence: TGTGCCAGCAGCTTAGATGCGGTTAACTATGGCTACACCTTC.

This sequence joins TRBV3-1 (or the pseudogene TRBV3-2) and TRBJ2-3, with a weak D call TRBD2 (6 bases). V was trimmed by 4 bases and J by 0 bases, leaving 14 bases between them. CDR1 and CDR2 from the germline V gene are LGHDT and YNNKEL (reference sequence). This CDR3 is built from 16 residues. In DNA form, the CDR3 reads TGTGCCAGCAGCCGGTTACCGGGACTGAGCACAGATACGCAGTATTTT. Translation gives CASSRLPGLSTDTQYF.

The chain couples TRBV18 to TRBJ2-4; D is unclear. V was pared by 3 bases and J by 1 base, with 16 bases between. The germline CDR1 and CDR2 sequences are KGHSH and LQKENI. CDR3 length: 17 residues. The CDR3 loop is CASSPQTIKTAKNIQYF. The CDR3 DNA sequence: TGTGCCAGCTCACCGCAAACCATCAAAACTGCCAAAAACATTCAGTACTTC.

This chain uses TRBV4-1 with TRBJ2-1; tentative D call: TRBD2 (7 bases). Germline CDR1 reads MGHRA; CDR2 reads YSYEKL. This CDR3 has 13 residues. V lost 2 bases and J lost 14, with 16 bases in between. The CDR3 reads CASSQPPGGGEFF. CDR3 bases: TGCGCCAGCAGCCAACCGCCTGGAGGGGGGGAGTTCTTC.

This clone was seen more than once but under ten times. This chain uses TRBV5-1 with TRBJ1-4, with D perhaps TRBD1 (6 bases). Trimming pared 2 bases from V and 6 bases from J, leaving 14 bases between. CDR1 and CDR2 from the germline V gene are SGHRS and YFSETQ. The CDR3 spans 15 residues. The CDR3 protein is CASSLTGTDDEKLFF. DNA of the CDR3: TGCGCCAGCAGCTTAACAGGGACCGATGATGAAAAACTGTTTTTT.

This clone was found once. The chain employs TRBV7-6 and TRBJ2-2; a weak D match, TRBD1 (5 bases). Looked up from germline, CDR1 is SGHVS and CDR2 is FNYEAQ. The CDR3 spans 14 residues. V dropped 5 bases and J dropped 9 bases, with 16 bases sitting between them. The CDR3 coding sequence is TGTGCCAGCAGCCCTCAGGGCCCCGGCAGGGAGCTGTTTTTT. This encodes CASSPQGPGRELFF.

This sequence joins TRBV29-1 and TRBJ2-7; 8 bases align to TRBD1. The CDR3 length is 12 residues. CDR1 and CDR2 from the germline V gene are SQVTM and ANQGSEA. J lost 1 base, V lost 7 bases, and 3 bases had no gene match. The chain's CDR3 is CSAWDRSYEQYF. The CDR3 DNA reads as TGCAGCGCCTGGGACAGGTCCTACGAGCAGTACTTC.

This rearrangement joins TRBV5-4 to TRBJ1-1; D uncertain. V was pared by 5 bases and J by 2 bases, with 10 bases between. Looked up from germline, CDR1 is SGHNT and CDR2 is YYREEE (reference sequence). This CDR3 comprises 13 residues. DNA for the CDR3: TGTGCCAGCAGGGAGGTGGGTAACACTGAAGCTTTCTTT. Amino acids: CASREVGNTEAFF.

The rearrangement links TRBV24-1 to TRBJ2-3, with D unresolved. The germline V gene has CDR1 KGHDR and CDR2 SFDVKD. Trimming cost V 9 bases and J 7 bases, with 13 bases left between them. This CDR3 is built from 12 residues. DNA of the CDR3: TGTGCCACCTCGTCCACCGGGTATACGCAGTATTTT. Translating gives CATSSTGYTQYF.

The rearrangement links TRBV4-3 to TRBJ1-1, with D hard to call. V shed 0 bases and J shed 4 bases, with 9 bases lying between them. Germline V gene data show CDR1 as LGHNA and CDR2 as YSLEER. The CDR3 has 14 residues. The CDR3 DNA follows: TGCGCCAGCAGCCAAGAGGGAGGCTTCACTGAAGCTTTCTTT. The encoded protein is CASSQEGGFTEAFF.

The sample holds a few counts of this clone. The CDR3 region has the DNA TGCGCCAGCAGCCCGGGGACCTACAATGAGCAGTTCTTC. This encodes CASSPGTYNEQFF. V and J are TRBV4-3 and TRBJ2-1, with a possible D match to TRBD2 (5 bases). Per germline, CDR1 LGHNA and CDR2 YSLEER. The CDR3 runs to 13 residues. Trimming left V 4 bases short and J 2 bases short, with 6 bases between.

This clone was detected a few times. The V and J genes are TRBV15 and TRBJ2-7, with a tentative D call TRBD1 (6 bases). Germline-derived CDR1 and CDR2 are LNHNV and YYDKDF (reference sequence). The CDR3 spans 14 residues. V lost 1 base, J lost 6 bases, and 13 bases lay in between. The CDR3 region has the DNA TGTGCCACCAGCAGAGCCTACCAGACAGGCGAGCAGTACTTC. Translating it yields CATSRAYQTGEQYF.